This entry lists 17 T cell receptor beta chains sequenced from one sample in a study of T cells in women clearing cervical HPV infection. Only in-frame clones appear in the TCRdb table, and some are missing; sequencing was by immunoSEQ multiplex PCR. The ten most abundant clones cover less than 4% of a sample with some 25,000 clones. The sequenced sample was blood buffy coat. The source is a woman between 18 and 70 years old with a cervical HPV16 infection that either progressed to CIN3+ or cleared (not recorded which).

The CDR3 bases that were read are TGTGCCAGCAGTGACGAGCGGGGGGGCCGGTCGGGTGAG. Protein sequence: CASSDERGGRSGE. Given in full, the CDR3 is CASSDERGGRSGEQFF. The V call is TRBV6-4, the J call TRBJ2-1, with 10 bases matching TRBD2. The read falls 3 residues short of the CDR3 end, and the missing part is taken from the germline J gene. This CDR3 contains 16 residues. The germline V gene encodes CDR1 MRHNA and CDR2 SNTAGT. Losses at the gene ends were 2 bases for V and 9 bases for J; bases not matched to a gene: 10.

On this clone itself: The CDR3 end falls 3 residues outside the read, so it is completed with the germline J gene. The chain employs TRBV5-4 and TRBJ2-7, with TRBD2 matching 8 bases. The CDR3 consists of 14 residues. Per the germline V gene, CDR1 is SGHNT and CDR2 is YYREEE (reference sequence). V was clipped by 2 bases and J by 2 bases; unmatched bases: 3. The DNA read from the CDR3 is TGTGCCAGCAGCTTAGCGGGGGCAACCTACGAG. This codes for CASSLAGATYE. The full CDR3 protein is CASSLAGATYEQYF.

About this clone itself: The CDR3 end is not reached by the read, which stops 3 residues before it; the germline J gene fills it in. This chain links TRBV7-6 with TRBJ1-1; 7 nucleotides line up with TRBD1. The CDR3 is 15 amino acids. Germline loops: CDR1 SGHVS, CDR2 FNYEAQ. With 1 base clipped from V and 1 base from J, the junction kept 3 bases outside the gene matches. CDR3 bases read: TGTGCCAGCAGCTTAGGGACAGGATCGAACACTGAA. This sequence encodes CASSLGTGSNTE. The entire CDR3 reads CASSLGTGSNTEAFF.

As to this clone: The CDR3 is cut off 3 residues early in the read; its end comes from the germline J gene. This chain uses TRBV30 with TRBJ2-2, with a tentative D call TRBD1 (5 bases). Germline CDR1 and CDR2: GTSNPN and SVGIG (reference sequence). The CDR3 spans 15 residues. Incomplete CDR3 DNA: TGTGCCTGGAGTCCACTTAAAGGACCCAGGGAAAAG. Translating gives CAWSPLKGPREK. The entire CDR3 sequence reads CAWSPLKGPREKLFF.

Notes on this clone: The sequence runs out 3 residues before the end of the CDR3; the remainder is reconstructed from the germline J gene. V gene TRBV29-1 combines with J gene TRBJ2-7; D may be TRBD1 (6 bases). This CDR3 comprises 15 residues. Between the trimmed V and J ends, which lost 6 bases and 1 base, there was a span of 19 bases. The germline gives CDR1 SQVTM, CDR2 ANQGSEA. The covered CDR3 bases are TGCAGCGTCGGACGTTCAGGGGAAAGGTCCTACGAG. This translates into CSVGRSGERSYE. In full, the CDR3 is CSVGRSGERSYEQYF.

Comment on this clone: The read ends 3 residues shy of where the CDR3 ends; the end is completed using the germline J gene. The chain joins TRBV7-8 to TRBJ1-5, with 8 bases matching TRBD1. CDR3 length: 14 residues. Trimming removed 6 bases from V and 4 bases from J; junction bases left unmatched: 5. Germline V gene sequence: CDR1 SGHVS, CDR2 FQNEAQ. The CDR3 reads CASRPDRENQPQHF. The sequenced CDR3 bases are TGTGCCAGCAGGCCGGACAGGGAGAATCAGCCC.

For this clone: Read data end 3 residues before the CDR3 end; the end is taken from the germline J gene. The rearrangement uses TRBV5-6 and TRBJ1-4; D uncertain. The CDR3 consists of 15 residues. Germline values: CDR1 SGHDT, CDR2 YYEEEE. The part of the CDR3 DNA that was read is TGTGCCAGCAGCTCTAAAGCCAGCTACACCGGGGAA. Protein: CASSSKASYTGE. The complete CDR3 protein is CASSSKASYTGELFF.

CDR3 protein: CASSSGQSYEQYF. The CDR3 DNA, read in part, is TGTGCCAGCAGCTCCGGACAGTCCTACGAG. The rearrangement joins TRBV5-6 to TRBJ2-7, with D possibly TRBD1 on 6 matching bases. The CDR3 extends 3 residues past the end of the read, so its final part is completed from the germline J gene. Germline CDR1 is SGHDT and CDR2 is YYEEEE. This CDR3 contains 13 residues. The V and J ends lost 3 bases and 1 base respectively, with 8 bases between them.

In the case of this clone: The read halts 3 residues ahead of the CDR3 end, with the missing end drawn from the germline J gene. This chain joins TRBV5-1 and TRBJ2-7; tentative D call: TRBD1 (5 bases). Germline loops: CDR1 SGHRS, CDR2 YFSETQ. Trimming left V 1 base short and J 2 bases short, with 16 bases between. The CDR3 extends over 16 amino acids. CDR3 DNA (partial): TGCGCCAGCAGCTTGTCAGCAGGGATTAGGGCCTACGAG. Translation: CASSLSAGIRAYE. In full, the CDR3 is CASSLSAGIRAYEQYF.

Details on this clone: The read gets to within 3 residues of the CDR3 end, and the germline J gene fills in the rest. This chain uses TRBV13 with TRBJ2-1; 7 positions match TRBD2. The V gene end was trimmed by 5 bases and the J gene end by 8 bases; junction bases not matched to a gene: 6. This CDR3 is built from 13 residues. Germline values: CDR1 PRHDT, CDR2 FYEKMQ (reference sequence). The sequenced part of the CDR3 DNA is TGTGCCAGCAGCCCCCGGCGGGAGTATGAG. Residues: CASSPRREYE. The whole CDR3 protein reads CASSPRREYEQFF.

Comments on this clone: The CDR3 end falls 3 residues outside the read, so it is completed with the germline J gene. The gene calls are TRBV7-8 and TRBJ1-4; D perhaps matches TRBD1 (6 bases). V was pared by 4 bases and J by 2 bases, with 11 bases between. The CDR3 runs 15 residues. CDR1 is SGHVS, CDR2 FQNEAQ, per germline. The CDR3 bases that were read are TGTGCCAGCAGCTCGGCGGGGGCGACTAATGAAAAA. Its protein is CASSSAGATNEK. The full-length CDR3 reads as CASSSAGATNEKLFF.

The CDR3 DNA, read in part, is TGTGCCAGCAGCTTAGGGACTAGCTATGAG. Amino acids: CASSLGTSYE. The full CDR3 sequence reads CASSLGTSYEQFF. This chain joins TRBV7-2 and TRBJ2-1, with 8 nucleotides matching TRBD2. Read data end 3 residues before the CDR3 end; the end is taken from the germline J gene. V dropped 1 base and J dropped 8; count of bases not matched to a gene: 1. The CDR3 length is 13 residues. Germline CDR1 SGHTA, CDR2 FQGNSA.

As for this clone: The DNA ends 3 residues before the CDR3 does, and the rest of the CDR3 is filled in from the germline J gene. The V gene is TRBV19, the J gene TRBJ2-7, with D maybe TRBD1 (7 bases). V shed 7 bases and J shed 4 bases, with 14 bases lying between them. Germline values: CDR1 LNHDA, CDR2 SQIVND (reference sequence). The CDR3 is made up of 13 amino acids. CDR3 sequence: CASNGGTAYEQYF. Partial CDR3 DNA: TGTGCCAGTAATGGAGGGACAGCTTACGAG.

In regard to this clone: The sequenced fragment ends 3 residues before the CDR3 boundary, so the rest is inferred from the germline J gene. The rearrangement joins TRBV7-3 to TRBJ1-1; D not certain. This CDR3 is 13 amino acids long. Germline values: CDR1 SGHTA, CDR2 FQGTGA. The V end was cut by 5 bases, the J end by 0 bases, with 7 bases between. CDR3 region: CASSAQMNTEAFF. CDR3 DNA (partial): TGTGCCAGCAGCGCACAGATGAACACTGAA.

A remark on this clone: Read coverage stops 3 residues before the CDR3 terminus; the germline J gene supplies the remainder. The V call is TRBV19, the J call TRBJ1-2, with 8 bases fitting TRBD1. There are 15 residues in the CDR3. The germline gives CDR1 LNHDA, CDR2 SQIVND (reference sequence). Trimming cost V 3 bases and J 6 bases; bases outside gene matches: 9. The CDR3 protein is CASSIQQTGGNGYTF. CDR3 DNA, as far as it was read: TGTGCCAGTAGTATCCAACAAACAGGGGGTAATGGC.

Concerning this clone: The DNA ends 3 residues before the CDR3 does, and the rest of the CDR3 is filled in from the germline J gene. The gene calls are TRBV6-2 or TRBV6-3 and TRBJ2-7, with 10 bases fitting TRBD1. With V trimmed by 2 bases and J by 3 bases, 4 bases remained unmatched. The germline gives CDR1 MNHEY, CDR2 SVGEGT. The CDR3 loop spans 15 amino acids. The sequenced part of the CDR3 DNA is TGTGCCAGCAGTTACCGGGACAGGGGCAGCTACGAG. Residues: CASSYRDRGSYE. The entire CDR3 protein is CASSYRDRGSYEQYF.

As concerns this clone: Read coverage stops 3 residues before the CDR3 terminus; the germline J gene supplies the remainder. The chain uses TRBV28 and TRBJ2-2; TRBD2 matches at 8 bases. The CDR3 sequence is 16 residues long. V was clipped by 3 bases and J by 4 bases; unmatched bases: 7. The germline V gene has CDR1 MDHEN and CDR2 SYDVKM. This chain's CDR3 is CASSFGGGLITGELFF. CDR3 DNA (partial): TGTGCCAGCAGTTTCGGCGGGGGGCTTATCACCGGGGAG. Together with reference TRBV28 and TRBJ2-2, the CDR3 gives the full variable domain: DVKVTQSSRYLVKRTGEKVFLECVQDMDHENMFWYRQDPGLGLRLIYFSYDVKMKEKGDIPEGYSVSREKKERFSLILESASTNQTSMYLCASSFGGGLITGELFFGEGSRLTVL.